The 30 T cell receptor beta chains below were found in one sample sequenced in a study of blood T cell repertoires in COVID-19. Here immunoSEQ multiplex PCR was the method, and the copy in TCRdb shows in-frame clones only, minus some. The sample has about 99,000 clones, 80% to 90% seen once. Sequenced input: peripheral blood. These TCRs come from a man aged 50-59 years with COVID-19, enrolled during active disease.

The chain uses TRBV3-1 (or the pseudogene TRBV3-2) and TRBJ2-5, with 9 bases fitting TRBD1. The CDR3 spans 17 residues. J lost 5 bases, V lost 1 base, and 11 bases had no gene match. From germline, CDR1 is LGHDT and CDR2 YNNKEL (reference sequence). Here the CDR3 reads CASSQARTGARSETQYF. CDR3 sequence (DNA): TGTGCCAGCAGCCAAGCTCGGACAGGGGCTCGGTCGGAGACCCAGTACTTC.

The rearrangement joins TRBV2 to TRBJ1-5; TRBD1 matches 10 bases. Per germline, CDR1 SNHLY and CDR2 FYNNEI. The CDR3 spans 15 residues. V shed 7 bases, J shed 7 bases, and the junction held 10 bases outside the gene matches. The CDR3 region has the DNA TGTGCCAGCACCCTGACAGGGGGCGCCGGGCAGCCCCAGCATTTT. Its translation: CASTLTGGAGQPQHF.

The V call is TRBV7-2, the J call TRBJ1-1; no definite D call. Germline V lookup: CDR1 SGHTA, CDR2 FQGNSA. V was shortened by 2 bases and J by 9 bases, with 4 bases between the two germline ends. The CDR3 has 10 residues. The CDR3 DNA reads TGTGCCAGCAGCTTACATCAAGCTTTCTTT. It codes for CASSLHQAFF.

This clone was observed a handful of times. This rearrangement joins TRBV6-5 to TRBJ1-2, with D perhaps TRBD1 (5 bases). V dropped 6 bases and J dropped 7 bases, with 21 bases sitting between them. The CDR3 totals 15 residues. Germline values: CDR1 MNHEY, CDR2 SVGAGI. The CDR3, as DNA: TGTGCCAGCAGCGCAGGGATTCTCTCCCCCGGTGGCTACACCTTC. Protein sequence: CASSAGILSPGGYTF.

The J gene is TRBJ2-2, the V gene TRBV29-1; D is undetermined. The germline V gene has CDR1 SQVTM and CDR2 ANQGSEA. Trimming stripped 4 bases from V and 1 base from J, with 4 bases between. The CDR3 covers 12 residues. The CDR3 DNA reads TGCAGCGTTGCTGTGAACACCGGGGAGCTGTTTTTT. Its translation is CSVAVNTGELFF.

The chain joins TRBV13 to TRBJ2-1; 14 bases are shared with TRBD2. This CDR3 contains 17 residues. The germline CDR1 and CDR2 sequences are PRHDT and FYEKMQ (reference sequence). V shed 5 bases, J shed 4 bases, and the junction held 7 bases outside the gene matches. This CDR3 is CASSHGTSGGRYNEQFF. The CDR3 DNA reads TGTGCCAGCAGCCACGGGACTAGCGGGGGAAGGTACAATGAGCAGTTCTTC.

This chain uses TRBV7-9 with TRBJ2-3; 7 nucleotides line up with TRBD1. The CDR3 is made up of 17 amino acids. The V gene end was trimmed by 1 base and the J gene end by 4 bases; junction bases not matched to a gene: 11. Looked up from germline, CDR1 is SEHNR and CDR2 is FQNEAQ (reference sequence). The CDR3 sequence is CASSLVFDRANADTQYF. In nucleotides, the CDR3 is TGTGCCAGCAGCTTAGTTTTCGACAGGGCAAATGCAGATACGCAGTATTTT. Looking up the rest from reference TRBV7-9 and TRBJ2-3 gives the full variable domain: DTGVSQNPRHKITKRGQNVTFRCDPISEHNRLYWYRQTLGQGPEFLTYFQNEAQLEKSRLLSDRFSAERPKGSFSTLEIQRTEQGDSAMYLCASSLVFDRANADTQYFGPGTRLTVL.

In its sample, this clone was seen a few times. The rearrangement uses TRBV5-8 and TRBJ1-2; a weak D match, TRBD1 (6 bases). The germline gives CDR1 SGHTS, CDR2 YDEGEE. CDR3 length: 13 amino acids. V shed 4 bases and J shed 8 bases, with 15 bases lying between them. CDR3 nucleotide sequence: TGTGCCAGCAGCCCCGAGGCCACAGGGGGCTACACCTTC. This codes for CASSPEATGGYTF.

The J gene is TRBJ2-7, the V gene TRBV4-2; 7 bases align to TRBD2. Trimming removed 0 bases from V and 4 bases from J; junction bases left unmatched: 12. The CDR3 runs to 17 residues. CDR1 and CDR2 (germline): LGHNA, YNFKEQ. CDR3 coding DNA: TGTGCCAGCAGCCAAGAGTGGGAGCGGGGCCTTTTTTACGAGCAGTACTTC. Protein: CASSQEWERGLFYEQYF.

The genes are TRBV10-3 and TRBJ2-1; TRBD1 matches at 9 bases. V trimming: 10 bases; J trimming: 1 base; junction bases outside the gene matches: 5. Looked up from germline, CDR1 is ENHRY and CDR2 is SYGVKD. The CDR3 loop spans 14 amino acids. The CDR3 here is CATSGTGSYNEQFF. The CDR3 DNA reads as TGTGCCACTTCCGGGACAGGGTCCTACAATGAGCAGTTCTTC.

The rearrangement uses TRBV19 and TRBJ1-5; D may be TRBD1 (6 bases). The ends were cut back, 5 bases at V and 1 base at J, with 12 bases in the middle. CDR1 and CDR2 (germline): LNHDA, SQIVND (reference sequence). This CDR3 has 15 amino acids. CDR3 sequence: CASSAAGASNQPQHF. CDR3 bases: TGTGCCAGTAGTGCCGCGGGGGCCAGCAATCAGCCCCAGCATTTT.

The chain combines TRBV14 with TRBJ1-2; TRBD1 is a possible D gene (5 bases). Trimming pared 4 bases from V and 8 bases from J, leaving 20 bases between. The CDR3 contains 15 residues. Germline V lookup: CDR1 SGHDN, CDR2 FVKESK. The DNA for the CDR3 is TGTGCCAGCAGCCCCACGTATACGGGGCGGGGCGGCTACACCTTC. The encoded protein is CASSPTYTGRGGYTF.

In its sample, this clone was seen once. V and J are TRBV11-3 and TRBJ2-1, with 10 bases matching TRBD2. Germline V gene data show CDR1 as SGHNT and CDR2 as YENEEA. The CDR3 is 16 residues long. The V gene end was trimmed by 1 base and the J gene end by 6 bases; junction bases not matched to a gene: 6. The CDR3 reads CASSLGESGGANEQFF. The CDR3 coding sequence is TGTGCCAGCAGCTTAGGTGAAAGCGGGGGGGCCAATGAGCAGTTCTTC.

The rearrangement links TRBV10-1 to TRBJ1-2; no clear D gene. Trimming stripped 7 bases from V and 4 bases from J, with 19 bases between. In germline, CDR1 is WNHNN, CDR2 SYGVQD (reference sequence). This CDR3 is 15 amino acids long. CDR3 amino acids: CASIYRWRKGYGYTF. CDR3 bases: TGCGCCAGCATTTATAGATGGAGGAAGGGCTATGGCTACACCTTC.

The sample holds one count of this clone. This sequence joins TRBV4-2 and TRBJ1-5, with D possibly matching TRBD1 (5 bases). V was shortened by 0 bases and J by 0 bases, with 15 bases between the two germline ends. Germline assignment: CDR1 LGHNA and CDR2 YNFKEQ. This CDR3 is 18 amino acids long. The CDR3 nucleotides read TGTGCCAGCAGCCAAGACGCTGGAGGGACGTATAGCAATCAGCCCCAGCATTTT. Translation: CASSQDAGGTYSNQPQHF.

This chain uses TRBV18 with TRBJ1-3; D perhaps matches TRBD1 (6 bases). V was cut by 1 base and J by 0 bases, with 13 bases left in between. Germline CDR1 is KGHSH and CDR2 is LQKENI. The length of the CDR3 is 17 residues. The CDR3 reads CASSPLGQLSSGNTIYF. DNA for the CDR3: TGTGCCAGCTCACCACTCGGACAGCTGAGCTCTGGAAACACCATATATTTT.

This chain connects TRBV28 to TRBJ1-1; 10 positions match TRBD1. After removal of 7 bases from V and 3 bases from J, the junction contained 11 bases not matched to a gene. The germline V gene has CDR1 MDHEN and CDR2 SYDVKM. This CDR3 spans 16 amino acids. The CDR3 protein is CASTGSTGQGYTEAFF. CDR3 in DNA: TGTGCCAGCACCGGGTCGACGGGACAGGGGTACACTGAAGCTTTCTTT.

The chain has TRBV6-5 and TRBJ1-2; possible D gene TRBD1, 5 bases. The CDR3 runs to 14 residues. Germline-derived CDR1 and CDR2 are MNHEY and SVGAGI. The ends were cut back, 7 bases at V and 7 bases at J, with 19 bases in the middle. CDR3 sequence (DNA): TGTGCCAGCACTCAACGGGGACTTTTTAGTGGCTACACCTTC. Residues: CASTQRGLFSGYTF.

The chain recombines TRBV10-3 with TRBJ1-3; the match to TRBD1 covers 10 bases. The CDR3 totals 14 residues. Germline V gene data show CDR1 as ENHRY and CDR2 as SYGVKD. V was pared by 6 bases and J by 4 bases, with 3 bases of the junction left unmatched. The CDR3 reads CAISRDRGGNTIYF. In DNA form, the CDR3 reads TGTGCCATCAGCCGGGACAGGGGAGGAAACACCATATATTTT.

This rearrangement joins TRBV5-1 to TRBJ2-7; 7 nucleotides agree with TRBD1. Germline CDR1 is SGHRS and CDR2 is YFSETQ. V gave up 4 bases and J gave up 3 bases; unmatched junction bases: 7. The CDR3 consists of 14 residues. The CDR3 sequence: CASSATGQIYEQYF. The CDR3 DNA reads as TGCGCCAGCAGCGCTACGGGACAGATCTACGAGCAGTACTTC.

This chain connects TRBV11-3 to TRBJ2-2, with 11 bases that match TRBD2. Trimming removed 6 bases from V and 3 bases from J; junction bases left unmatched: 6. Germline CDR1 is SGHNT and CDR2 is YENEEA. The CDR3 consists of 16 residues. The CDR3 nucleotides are TGTGCCAGCAGGGCTAGCGGGGGGCTGCACACCGGGGAGCTGTTTTTT. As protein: CASRASGGLHTGELFF.

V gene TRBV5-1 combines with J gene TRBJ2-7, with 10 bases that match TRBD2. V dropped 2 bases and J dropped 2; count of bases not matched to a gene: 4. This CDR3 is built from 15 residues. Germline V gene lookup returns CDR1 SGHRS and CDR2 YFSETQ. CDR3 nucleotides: TGCGCCAGCAGCTTTAGCGGGGGGACCACCTACGAGCAGTACTTC. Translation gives CASSFSGGTTYEQYF. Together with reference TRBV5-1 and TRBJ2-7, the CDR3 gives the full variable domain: KAGVTQTPRYLIKTRGQQVTLSCSPISGHRSVSWYQQTPGQGLQFLFEYFSETQRNKGNFPGRFSGRQFSNSRSEMNVSTLELGDSALYLCASSFSGGTTYEQYFGPGTRLTVT.

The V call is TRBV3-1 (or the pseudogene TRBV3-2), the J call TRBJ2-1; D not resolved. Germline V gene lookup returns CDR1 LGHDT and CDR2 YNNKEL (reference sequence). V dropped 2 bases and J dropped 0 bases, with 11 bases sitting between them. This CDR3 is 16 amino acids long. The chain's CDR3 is CASSQPTVSSYNEQFF. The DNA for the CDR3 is TGTGCCAGCAGCCAACCCACAGTCAGCTCCTACAATGAGCAGTTCTTC.

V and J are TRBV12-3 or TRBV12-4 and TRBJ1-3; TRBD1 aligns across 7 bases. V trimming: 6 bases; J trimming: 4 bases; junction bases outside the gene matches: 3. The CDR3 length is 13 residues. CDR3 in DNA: TGTGCCAGCAGAACGGGACAGGGAAACACCATATATTTT. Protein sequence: CASRTGQGNTIYF.

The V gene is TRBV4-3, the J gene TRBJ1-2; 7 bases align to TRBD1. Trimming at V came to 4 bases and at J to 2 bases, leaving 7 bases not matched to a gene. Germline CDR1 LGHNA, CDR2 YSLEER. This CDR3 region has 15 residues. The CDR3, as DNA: TGCGCCAGCAGCCTCCGACAGGGCCTAAACTATGGCTACACCTTC. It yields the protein CASSLRQGLNYGYTF.

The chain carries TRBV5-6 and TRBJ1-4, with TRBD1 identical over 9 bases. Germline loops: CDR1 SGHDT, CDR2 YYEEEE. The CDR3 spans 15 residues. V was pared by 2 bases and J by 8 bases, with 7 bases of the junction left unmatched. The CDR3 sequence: CASSLLQGAGEKLFF. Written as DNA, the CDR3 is TGTGCCAGCAGCTTATTACAGGGGGCCGGGGAAAAACTGTTTTTT.

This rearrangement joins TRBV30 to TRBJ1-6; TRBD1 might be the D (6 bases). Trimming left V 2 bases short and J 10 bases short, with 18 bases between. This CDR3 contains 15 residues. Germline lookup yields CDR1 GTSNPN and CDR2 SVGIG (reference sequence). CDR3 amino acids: CAWSRNRVGASPLHF. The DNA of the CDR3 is TGTGCCTGGAGTCGAAACAGGGTCGGGGCGTCACCCCTCCACTTT.

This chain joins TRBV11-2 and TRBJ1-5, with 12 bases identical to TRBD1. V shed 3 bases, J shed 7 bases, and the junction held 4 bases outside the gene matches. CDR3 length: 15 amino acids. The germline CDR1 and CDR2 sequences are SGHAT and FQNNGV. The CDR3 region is CASSLGTGGGQPQHF. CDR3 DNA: TGTGCCAGCAGCTTGGGGACAGGGGGCGGGCAGCCCCAGCATTTT.

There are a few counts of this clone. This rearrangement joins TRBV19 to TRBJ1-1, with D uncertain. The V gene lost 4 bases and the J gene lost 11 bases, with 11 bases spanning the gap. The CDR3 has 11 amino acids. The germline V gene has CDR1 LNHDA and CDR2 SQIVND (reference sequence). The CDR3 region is CASSTRSGAFF. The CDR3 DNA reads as TGTGCCAGTAGTACCCGTTCGGGGGCTTTCTTT.

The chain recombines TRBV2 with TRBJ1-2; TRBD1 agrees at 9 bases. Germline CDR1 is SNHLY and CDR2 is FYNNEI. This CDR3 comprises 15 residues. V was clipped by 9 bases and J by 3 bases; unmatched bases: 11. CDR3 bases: TGTGCCAGTAAGCCATACGGACAGGGGCACTATGGCTACACCTTC. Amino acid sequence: CASKPYGQGHYGYTF.